This T cell receptor beta chain stems from a study of blood T cell repertoires in COVID-19. Study details: Samples came from the United States, Italy and Spain, spanning acute and convalescent COVID-19. In each case, the material was cDNA or gDNA derived from T cells, B-cell-depleted T cells, or PBMCs.

As processed by the authors: Reference gene primer amplification yielded estimated nucleated cell counts. Measured with immunoSEQ multiplex PCR; TCRdb has only the in-frame clones, and not every one. V and J calls plus clone size are reproduced from that table; the DNA served to infer D and trimming. The repertoire holds some 150,000 clones, with 75% to 85% as singletons. This sequence was found in a woman of 80 years or more with active or convalescent COVID-19. The sequencing input was peripheral blood.

The CDR3 DNA is TGTGCCAGCAGTACAGGGTTCTCCACAGATACGCAGTATTTT. Translation gives CASSTGFSTDTQYF. The chain carries TRBV6-2 or TRBV6-3 and TRBJ2-3; TRBD1 is a possible D gene (6 bases). The ends were cut back, 5 bases at V and 2 bases at J, with 11 bases in the middle. Germline loops: CDR1 MNHEY, CDR2 SVGEGT. This CDR3 spans 14 amino acids.